This T cell receptor (beta chain) is from a study of cytomegalovirus exposure and HLA in healthy donors (dated by TCRdb to 2016 to 2017). Turning to the overall study: An earlier analysis of several hundred of the donors reported approximately 300 Gb of sequence data and approximately 120 million unique TCR beta sequences obtained from some 200 million T cells. An early release covering 550 to 700 HLA-typed donors comprised around 300 gigabases of sequencing data and some 79 million unique TCR sequences. Of the roughly 390 genotyped donors, 80% to 90% were placed in the genetic ancestry cluster associated with self-reported Caucasian donors. The aim of the study was to test whether cataloging public T cell receptors could identify signatures of past pathogen exposure. Using immunosequencing, the study profiled T cell repertoires from fewer than 850 subjects and related those repertoires to cytomegalovirus serostatus. A separate validation cohort of roughly 130 different subjects was used in addition to the 666-subject first cohort. To predict cytomegalovirus infection status, the study combined high-throughput TCR immunosequencing, statistical association of individual TCRs with disease status, and machine learning. In a later analysis, previously published TCR beta repertoires from about 670 donors were re-analyzed and high-resolution HLA genotyping was added so that TCR occurrence patterns could be studied. Rather than drawing on any new phenotypic data, the later analysis identified candidate immune exposures from TCR beta sequences and the way those sequences occurred across donors. An earlier analysis of approximately 500 of the donors applied high-throughput TCR beta sequencing to assess whether each TCR beta V gene segment acted as functional or pseudogenic. Donor age, sex, ethnicity and CMV serostatus were collected together with the repertoire data. Genome-wide SNP genotypes for about 60% of the roughly 670 donors were used in a later genetic analysis, which treated that subset as a discovery cohort. Every repertoire in the discovery cohort had been generated on one and the same sequencing platform. Both class I and class II loci were covered by HLA typing, at four-digit resolution. Typing coverage differed by locus: A, B, C, DRB1 and DQB1 were typed in roughly 620-630 donors, DQA1 in 522, DPA1 in roughly 590, and DPB1 in just under 490. Because of strong linkage in the cohort, 5 or 6 DR-DQ haplotypes were treated as single units for association and clustering. Among roughly 400 genotyped donors of the cohort, an average of around 250,000 unique TCR beta nucleotide sequences was sequenced per donor, of which roughly 17% were non-productive. Paper-wide results and their limitations: CMV serostatus was the only immune exposure information available for the cohort. A cluster of highly shared sequence variants was judged likely to represent a technical artifact of the sequencing pipeline. The authors suggested that the approach could potentially be generalized to other disease states and immunological phenotypes. In vitro tests confirmed that a few of the cytomegalovirus-associated TCR beta chains recognize cytomegalovirus antigens. Broadly in line with IMGT annotations, most TCR beta V segments showed up in productive rearrangements about 87% or about 30% of the time in an earlier analysis of 587 of the donors. A further reported finding was that TCR beta sequences accurately predicted the HLA-A and HLA-B alleles for most subjects in the first cohort. In both the original and validation cohorts, the classifier was reported to diagnose cytomegalovirus status with high specificity and sensitivity. According to a later analysis, parvovirus B19, influenza, CMV and Epstein-Barr virus appeared linked to several top co-occurrence clusters. A later analysis found that most CMV-associated TCR beta chains appeared HLA-restricted, with HLA associations seemingly driven largely by CMV exposure. Most TCR sequences were observed very rarely across donors, whereas some public TCRs were present in many individuals. The 87-base-pair reads could not distinguish some IMGT-functional V segments, including TRBV6-2 and TRBV6-3, so those segments were excluded. In a later analysis, HLA-associated TCR beta chains showed more clonal expansion and lower generation probabilities than non-associated chains that were equally common. Linkage disequilibrium might explain the correlated functional status among segregating V segments, but an unknown experimental factor could not be ruled out. Assigning TCR associations to individual alleles was difficult when HLA alleles, especially DR and DQ, strongly co-occurred. Because HLA typing was missing for some donors at each locus, association tests included only the typed subset. This cohort had only TCR beta chains sequenced, and the lack of alpha or paired-chain data limited which features could be detected. A later analysis associated approximately 17,000 TCR beta sequences with specific HLA alleles at a false discovery rate of 0.05. Sequencing depth was assumed to be roughly uniform across donors in the presence/absence analyses, though that assumption may not hold. In a later analysis, TCR association rates were found to vary across HLA loci, with the most associated TCRs seen for DRB1 alleles and the fewest for HLA-C alleles. In a later genetic analysis, a missense DCLRE1C variant was associated with V-gene and J-gene trimming of TCR beta chains, and the association was replicated in an independent cohort. In a later genetic analysis, fewer N-insertions in productive TCRs were reported among donors in an Asian-associated ancestry cluster than the approximately 670-donor mean. Because counts were too low, about 18 rarely observed V segments, including chromosome 9 orphons, were excluded from the earlier analysis of around 640 of the donors. The study gave a list of some 150 TCR beta chains associated with cytomegalovirus.

Libraries were made using the immunoSEQ multiplex PCR assay. The multiplex PCR relied on a mix of 60 forward primers for TCR Vbeta segments and 13 reverse primers for TCR Jbeta segments. Amplification of the CDR3 region of rearranged TCR beta genes was performed with a multiplex PCR assay on genomic DNA. The amplified TCR beta libraries were sequenced on the Illumina HiSeq System as 87-base-pair reads. The published analysis was carried out like this. In a later analysis, roughly 80 million unique TCR beta chains were counted across the 650 to 750 repertoires, and some 10 million of these chains were shared by at least two donors. To remove PCR and sequencing errors, raw reads were error-corrected and collapsed into unique sequences using a nearest-neighbor algorithm that merged closely related sequences. To assign V, D and J gene segments, CDR3 sequences were aligned to IMGT reference sequences. For a sequence to be retained, a match of at least six nucleotides was required to both a V gene segment and a J gene segment. A rearrangement counted as productive if the CDR3 had no stop codons and remained in frame with V and J, and every other rearrangement counted as non-productive. CDR3 was defined according to IMGT convention as the region running from the second conserved V-encoded cysteine to the conserved J-encoded phenylalanine. In an earlier analysis of more than 550 of the donors, sequences lacking an unambiguous match to a single V gene segment were excluded. An earlier analysis of fewer than 650 of the donors classified V segments as functional when productive rearrangements were above 56.7% and as segregating when the standard deviation between donors was above 5%. To diagnose cytomegalovirus status from the catalog of TCR beta chain sequences, a statistical classification framework was built. V and J gene assignment, in a later analysis, came from comparing TCR nucleotide sequences with IMGT/GENE-DB human TR gene sequences. Using the TCRdist pipeline, a later analysis assigned CDR3 sequences along with most-parsimonious VDJ recombination scenarios. A later analysis defined each TCR beta chain by its CDR3 amino acid sequence plus V-gene family, and excluded reads lacking a unique V-gene family. In a later analysis, some 600 highly shared, low-generation-probability nucleotide sequences were removed to address suspected cross-contamination and a sequencing artifact. In a later analysis, a clonal expansion index was calculated for each public chain from normalized within-repertoire ranks of inferred template counts. In a later analysis, generation probabilities were computed with a VDJ recombination model fitted to out-of-frame rearrangements, and the resulting probabilities were checked against IGoR. Hypergeometric tests were used in a later analysis to score TCR-TCR, TCR-HLA and TCR-CMV co-occurrence, with a repertoire-size bias correction applied to the TCR pairs. In a later analysis, false discovery rates were estimated by permuting HLA or CMV assignments 20 times. In a later analysis, co-occurring TCRs were grouped with DBSCAN, and TCRdist sequence similarity was added when clustering was performed within HLA-allele-positive subsets. Repertoires with fewer than 30,000 or more than 120,000 public chains, plus five repertoires with anomalous nucleotide sharing, were excluded from co-occurrence clustering. Sourced from immuneACCESS, this table was stored by TCRdb with only in-frame sequences that have V and J called. A share of the clones is absent; for the studies checked, an unresolved V gene accounts for under half, and the remainder has no known explanation. That table supplies the V and J calls and clone size; D and trimming were determined from the DNA. The sample has some 80,000 clones on record, around 77% of them singletons. The ten most abundant clones make up around 3.4% of the sample.

This clone has just one count. Its antigen remains undetermined. Per-base qualities were not stored, and no clone one base away is much larger. For CDR1 and CDR2, the germline V gene lists SGDLS and YYNGEE. V is shortened by 3 bases, J by 0 bases, and the region joining them spans 9 bases. The CDR3 starts with the cysteine, ends with the phenylalanine, and has 14 residues. The only DNA kept is the CDR3, 42 bases in frame from the first base. In total, 666 healthy bone marrow donors made up the cohort. At the time of sampling, every cohort member was nominally healthy, though immune exposures that went unrecorded were likely present. The donor was CMV seronegative and was included in the group of several hundred seronegative cohort members. A peripheral blood sample was provided by each donor, and peripheral blood mononuclear cells were used for TCR beta sequencing. The Qiagen DNeasy Blood Extraction Kit was used to extract genomic DNA from the blood cell samples.

This TCR came from a man in his forties or fifties in good health and CMV-seronegative. The rearranged chain carries TRBV9 and TRBJ1-1, with the D gene too uncertain to name. Sequencing was performed on PBMCs. The DNA reads as follows: TGTGCCAGCAGCGCCGACGGGATGAACACTGAAGCTTTCTTT. This is translated as CASSADGMNTEAFF.